These 12 T cell receptor beta chains were sequenced from one sample in a study of blood T cell repertoires in COVID-19. The protocol was immunoSEQ multiplex PCR, while the TCRdb copy is restricted to in-frame clones and leaves out a portion. This table holds 170,000 or so clones, more than 85% found once. The sequencing sample was made of PBMCs or T cells enriched from blood (not recorded which). The receptors stem from a woman in her fifties or sixties who had recovered from COVID-19.

The gene calls are TRBV28 and TRBJ2-5; D may be TRBD1 (6 bases). Looked up from germline, CDR1 is MDHEN and CDR2 is SYDVKM. The CDR3 contains 13 residues. V was shortened by 5 bases and J by 5 bases, with 12 bases between the two germline ends. The CDR3 loop reads CASSAGAWETQYF. Here the CDR3 DNA reads TGTGCCAGCAGTGCAGGGGCTTGGGAGACCCAGTACTTC.

The chain has TRBV28 and TRBJ2-7, with 10 bases matching TRBD1. The CDR3 spans 16 residues. With V trimmed by 1 base and J by 5 bases, 8 bases remained unmatched. The V gene's germline CDR1 is MDHEN and CDR2 SYDVKM. In DNA form, the CDR3 reads TGTGCCAGCAGTTTATCCCTCGGGACAGGGGAACACGAGCAGTACTTC. Protein sequence: CASSLSLGTGEHEQYF.

The rearrangement uses TRBV6-5 and TRBJ1-4; 7 bases are a match to TRBD1. Germline V gene lookup returns CDR1 MNHEY and CDR2 SVGAGI. The CDR3 is 14 amino acids. J was trimmed by 11 bases and V by 5 bases; bases with no gene match: 11. This CDR3 reads CASSPTGEVWKLFF. The DNA of the CDR3 is TGTGCCAGCAGTCCAACAGGGGAGGTGTGGAAACTGTTTTTT.

J is TRBJ1-1 and V is TRBV6-5; D remains unclear. The CDR3 is 14 amino acids. Germline V lookup: CDR1 MNHEY, CDR2 SVGAGI. Deletions cut 7 bases from V and 0 bases from J, with 12 bases between. The CDR3 spells CASIGWALNTEAFF. Written as DNA, the CDR3 is TGTGCCAGCATAGGTTGGGCGTTGAACACTGAAGCTTTCTTT.

This chain's CDR3 is CASSETSEPYNEQFF. CDR3 nucleotide sequence: TGCGCCAGCAGCGAAACTAGCGAACCCTACAATGAGCAGTTCTTC. The chain is built from TRBV4-3 and TRBJ2-1; 7 bases are a match to TRBD2. The CDR3 has 15 residues. The V segment lost 5 bases and the J segment 2 bases; nucleotides outside the gene matches: 6. CDR1 is LGHNA and CDR2 is YSLEER in the germline V gene.

The gene calls are TRBV7-9 and TRBJ2-5; unclear D gene. Trimming pared 4 bases from V and 5 bases from J, leaving 23 bases between. CDR3 length: 17 residues. Germline CDR1 reads SEHNR; CDR2 reads FQNEAQ (reference sequence). The CDR3 protein is CASSWVFVRVPEETQYF. Here the CDR3 DNA reads TGTGCCAGCAGCTGGGTTTTCGTTCGGGTTCCTGAGGAGACCCAGTACTTC.

The CDR3 loop reads CASSPLQGKNGYTF. The CDR3 DNA follows: TGTGCCAGCAGCCCCCTCCAGGGGAAAAATGGCTACACCTTC. The genes are TRBV7-8 and TRBJ1-2; possible D gene TRBD1, 6 bases. This CDR3 has 14 residues. Germline lookup yields CDR1 SGHVS and CDR2 FQNEAQ. Trimming shortened V by 5 bases and J by 6 bases, and 16 bases separated the two germline ends.

The chain has TRBV4-3 and TRBJ2-7; 10 positions match TRBD1. Per the germline V gene, CDR1 is LGHNA and CDR2 is YSLEER. This CDR3 has 15 residues. The ends lost 2 bases at V and 5 bases at J; junction bases unmatched: 6. CDR3 nucleotide sequence: TGCGCCAGCAGCCAAACGGGACAGGGGCGAAACGAGCAGTACTTC. Amino acid sequence: CASSQTGQGRNEQYF.

V is TRBV29-1 and J is TRBJ2-2; 7 nucleotides line up with TRBD1. J gave up 7 bases and V 3 bases, and 5 bases lay outside the gene matches. CDR3 size: 13 residues. Germline CDR1 SQVTM, CDR2 ANQGSEA. This CDR3 is CSVDRGHGGELFF. The CDR3 DNA reads TGCAGCGTTGATAGGGGGCATGGCGGGGAGCTGTTTTTT.

The chain recombines TRBV18 with TRBJ1-3; TRBD1 matches at 9 bases. Trimming took 6 bases from V and 2 from J; bases not matched to a gene: 5. The CDR3 has 15 amino acids. Germline CDR1 reads KGHSH; CDR2 reads LQKENI. CDR3 in amino acids: CASSRTGDPGNTIYF. The CDR3 nucleotides are TGTGCCAGCTCGCGGACAGGGGACCCTGGAAACACCATATATTTT. The variable domain in full, completed from reference TRBV18 and TRBJ1-3, reads NAGVMQNPRHLVRRRGQEARLRCSPMKGHSHVYWYRQLPEEGLKFMVYLQKENIIDESGMPKERFSAEFPKEGPSILRIQQVVRGDSAAYFCASSRTGDPGNTIYFGEGSWLTVV.

This chain connects TRBV29-1 to TRBJ2-1; the match to TRBD2 covers 11 bases. The CDR3 consists of 14 residues. The germline V gene has CDR1 SQVTM and CDR2 ANQGSEA. The junction had 6 bases not matched to a gene; V was cut back by 4 bases and J by 7 bases. The CDR3 protein is CSVAGVAGGNEQFF. CDR3 in DNA: TGCAGCGTTGCAGGGGTAGCGGGAGGGAATGAGCAGTTCTTC.

The gene calls are TRBV7-6 and TRBJ2-2; a weak D match, TRBD2 (6 bases). CDR3 length: 15 amino acids. Trimming took off 5 bases at V and 6 bases at J, with 16 bases between the two ends. In germline, CDR1 is SGHVS, CDR2 FNYEAQ. CDR3 bases: TGTGCCAGCAGCCCGATCGCGGGACCCCCCGGGGAGCTGTTTTTT. Translating it yields CASSPIAGPPGELFF.